The source of this T cell receptor beta chain is a study of cytomegalovirus exposure and HLA in healthy donors. This clone appeared a single time. Germline V gives CDR1 GTSNPN, CDR2 SVGIG (reference sequence). V lost 0 bases and J lost 4, with 18 bases in between. This CDR3 is built from 17 residues. Both 60 Vbeta primers and 13 Jbeta primers went into the PCR. Profiled with immunoSEQ multiplex PCR; TCRdb holds only in-frame clones, not every one. Here the sample spans about 160,000 clones, around 76% being singletons. The chain joins TRBV30 to TRBJ2-2; D may be TRBD2 (5 bases). This clonotype originated in a man aged 35 to 55 in good health and CMV-seropositive. The sequencing sample was made of PBMCs. CDR3 nucleotide sequence: TGTGCCTGGAGTGTAAATACCCTCCGGGCGGGCACCGGGGAGCTGTTTTTT. As protein: CAWSVNTLRAGTGELFF.